The TCR beta chain under discussion was sequenced for a study of T cell responses to AZD1222 COVID-19 vaccine. TCRdb keeps only in-frame clones here, not all; method: immunoSEQ multiplex PCR. The data contain roughly 150,000 clones, roughly 90% of them singletons. V lost 3 bases, J lost 4 bases, and 4 bases stayed unmatched. Per the germline V gene, CDR1 is SGDLS and CDR2 is YYNGEE. CDR3 length: 15 residues. The source was peripheral blood, collected 28 days after the second AZD1222 dose. This chain links TRBV9 with TRBJ2-2; TRBD1 agrees at 9 bases. The sequence derives from an adult who received the AZD1222 COVID-19 vaccine. CDR3 residues: CASSAGQGITGELFF. The DNA of the CDR3 is TGTGCCAGCAGCGCGGGACAGGGTATCACCGGGGAGCTGTTTTTT.